A selection of T cell receptor beta chains follows, all from one sample in a study of post-analysis software for immune sequencing data. MiXCR was run by TCRdb on the PCR reads, yielding one entry per CDR3 protein. The sample consists of roughly 400,000 distinct CDR3 sequences, approximately 38% of them appearing once. The sequenced sample consisted of blood. Every receptor here comes from a girl aged 2-9 years with multiple sclerosis. CDR3s include the opening cysteine and the closing phenylalanine or tryptophan. Each record gives: CDR3 DNA, CDR3 protein, J gene, V gene, D gene, clone size. A D gene is named only where the DNA matches it firmly. Some rows have no size entry. The others give once, few or many, or a class for an expanded clone.

TGTGCCAGCAGTACAACTAGCGGAGGGTACAATGAGCAGTTCTTC	CASSTTSGGYNEQFF	TRBJ2-1	TRBV12-3/TRBV12-4	TRBD2	-
TGTGCCAGCAGTATGGGGTCACAGGGGATAGCTAACTATGGCTACACCTTC	CASSMGSQGIANYGYTF	TRBJ1-2	TRBV6-6	TRBD1	few
TGTGCCAGCAGTCGGGTTGACAGGGTAAGACTACTTCGCAATGAGCAGTTCTTC	CASSRVDRVRLLRNEQFF	TRBJ2-1	TRBV6-1	TRBD1	few
TGTGCCAGCAGTTTAAGGGGCAGGCACTACGAGCAGTACTTC	CASSLRGRHYEQYF	TRBJ2-7	TRBV27	-	-
TGTGCCACAACCCCTGACAGGGGCTATGGCTACACCTTC	CATTPDRGYGYTF	TRBJ1-2	TRBV6-5	TRBD1	-
TGTGCCCACCATGGTCCAGGAGGGGATGAGCAGTTCTTC	CAHHGPGGDEQFF	TRBJ2-1	TRBV2	-	few
TGCAGTGCTAGAGATATTCGGGGCTCCTACAATGAGCAGTTCTTC	CSARDIRGSYNEQFF	TRBJ2-1	TRBV20-1	-	-
TGTGCCAGCTCACTCCCCCAATACAATGAGCAGTTCTTC	CASSLPQYNEQFF	TRBJ2-1	TRBV18	-	-
TGTGCCGGCAGTGAGGGCACAGATACGCAGTATTTT	CAGSEGTDTQYF	TRBJ2-3	TRBV2	-	-
TGCAGTGCTAGGGGCGAGACAGGCCTTAATGAAAAACTGTTTTTT	CSARGETGLNEKLFF	TRBJ1-4	TRBV20-1	-	-
TGCAGTGTTGCCGCGGGAGCAACAGATCAGCCCCAGCATTTT	CSVAAGATDQPQHF	TRBJ1-5	TRBV20-1	-	-
TGCAGTGCTTATCGTCAGGGGATAGGAGAGCAGTACTTC	CSAYRQGIGEQYF	TRBJ2-5	TRBV20-1	-	few
TGCGCCAGCAGGGACGCAGGGGTCGACAATGAGCAGTTCTTC	CASRDAGVDNEQFF	TRBJ2-1	TRBV5-1	-	-
TGTGCCAGCAGTTTTGCTAGCGTCACAGATACGCAGTATTTT	CASSFASVTDTQYF	TRBJ2-3	TRBV12-3/TRBV12-4	-	-
TGTGCCAGCAGAACCCCAGGGGGGGGAGGTGAAGCTTTCTTT	CASRTPGGGGEAFF	TRBJ1-1	TRBV7-9	TRBD1	-
TGTGCCAGCAGCTTAGCGGGACAGAGGAATTCACCCCTCCACTTT	CASSLAGQRNSPLHF	TRBJ1-6	TRBV7-6	TRBD1	many
TGTGCCAGCTCACCAGATCGCCTCTGGGAGCAGTACTTC	CASSPDRLWEQYF	TRBJ2-4	TRBV18	-	-
TGTGCCAGCAGCAAGTTAGTCGGTTACGAGCAGTACTTC	CASSKLVGYEQYF	TRBJ2-7	TRBV5-8	-	once
TGCGCCAGCAGCCAAGATATCACTTGGAGCGGGAGGGACAATGAGCAGTTCTTC	CASSQDITWSGRDNEQFF	TRBJ2-1	TRBV4-3	TRBD2	-
TGCGCCAGCAGGGGTTACAATGAGCAGTTCTTC	CASRGYNEQFF	TRBJ2-1	TRBV4-3	-	few
TGTGCCAGCAGTCCTAGCGGAACCAGCTCCTACGAGCAGTACTTC	CASSPSGTSSYEQYF	TRBJ2-7	TRBV6-5	TRBD2	few
TGTGCCAGCAGCTCCAGCGGGGAGCAGTTCTTC	CASSSSGEQFF	TRBJ2-1	TRBV7-3	-	-
TGCGCCAGCAGCTTGGCCGGGGAGACTAGCACAGATACGCAGTATTTT	CASSLAGETSTDTQYF	TRBJ2-3	TRBV5-1	-	few
TGCAGTGCTAGTGAGCATTATAGCAATCAGCCCCAGCATTTT	CSASEHYSNQPQHF	TRBJ1-5	TRBV20-1	-	-
TGTGCCAGCAGCTTACTCACCGGACGGACGAACACTGAAGCTTTCTTT	CASSLLTGRTNTEAFF	TRBJ1-1	TRBV7-8	-	once
TGTGCCAGCAGCTTAGTCGGTGTTGGCGCAGAAGCTTTCTTT	CASSLVGVGAEAFF	TRBJ1-1	TRBV11-2	-	-
TGCAGCGTTGAAGAGCCCCCGCTGGGGAGCACTGAAGCTTTCTTT	CSVEEPPLGSTEAFF	TRBJ1-1	TRBV29-1	-	-
TGCGCCAGCAGCTTGTACAGGTTTTCCTACGAGCAGTACTTC	CASSLYRFSYEQYF	TRBJ2-7	TRBV5-1	-	few
TGTGCCAGCAGTTACCTGCGGGGGGAAATAATGAACACTGAAGCTTTCTTT	CASSYLRGEIMNTEAFF	TRBJ1-1	TRBV6-5	-	-
TGTGCCAGCAGCTATTCCTTACTAGCGGGAGCGGGGTCTAGCACAGATACGCAGTATTTT	CASSYSLLAGAGSSTDTQYF	TRBJ2-3	TRBV7-2	TRBD2	-
TGTGCCAGCAGCCCCCGGGACAAACGAAGGGGGTTCGAGCAGTACTTC	CASSPRDKRRGFEQYF	TRBJ2-7	TRBV7-9	-	few
TGTGCCAGCAGCGTAGTGTGGGTCTCTGAGCAGTTCTTC	CASSVVWVSEQFF	TRBJ2-1	TRBV9	-	few
TGTGCCAGCAGTAGAACGGGACTAGCGGGAGATTTAGATACGCAGTATTTT	CASSRTGLAGDLDTQYF	TRBJ2-3	TRBV28	TRBD2	few
TGCGCCAGCAGGCCAGGGGGCGCGGGGGATACGCAGTATTTT	CASRPGGAGDTQYF	TRBJ2-3	TRBV5-1	TRBD1	few
TGTGCCAGCAGTATGCGGCCCGGTATCGACGAGCAGTACTTC	CASSMRPGIDEQYF	TRBJ2-7	TRBV27	-	few
TGTGCCAGCAGCTTTCTCGGGACAGACTACAATGAGCAGTTCTTC	CASSFLGTDYNEQFF	TRBJ2-1	TRBV7-9	TRBD1	-
TGTGCCAGCAGCCCGCTACCCTCCTACGAGCAGTACTTC	CASSPLPSYEQYF	TRBJ2-7	TRBV7-2	-	-
TGTGCCATCAGGGGGAACACTGAGACCCAGTACTTC	CAIRGNTETQYF	TRBJ2-5	TRBV10-3	-	-
TGTGCCAGCTCACCGCGCACCGCCATGAACACTGAAGCTTTCTTT	CASSPRTAMNTEAFF	TRBJ1-1	TRBV18	-	few
-	CASTKRVAGGNTGERFF	TRBJ2-2	TRBV7-6	-	-
TGTGCCAGCAGTCAGCCGGGACTTGGGGGATCAGAGACCCAGTACTTC	CASSQPGLGGSETQYF	TRBJ2-5	TRBV28	-	-
TGCGCCAGCAGAATGGATGCAGGGCCCAATCAGCCCCAGCATTTT	CASRMDAGPNQPQHF	TRBJ1-5	TRBV5-1	-	few
TGTGCCAGCAGTCGGGGAAGGAGCAATCAGCCCCAGCATTTT	CASSRGRSNQPQHF	TRBJ1-5	TRBV6-5	-	few
TGTGCCAGCAGTTATGCCGGACAGGGGGCGCTTGGCTACACCTTC	CASSYAGQGALGYTF	TRBJ1-2	TRBV28	TRBD1	-
TGTGCCATCAGCGGACAGGAAGGAGAGACCCAGTACTTC	CAISGQEGETQYF	TRBJ2-5	TRBV10-3	TRBD1	-
TGTGCCAGCAGTACAGCGTCGGAAAATCAGTCCCAGCATTTT	CASSTASENQSQHF	TRBJ1-5	TRBV28	-	-
TGTGCCAGCAGCCCCGGACTAGCGGAGTATGAGCAGTTCTTC	CASSPGLAEYEQFF	TRBJ2-1	TRBV7-7	TRBD2	few
TGCGCCAGCAGCAACATTAAGGGATGGGCGAAGGAGCAGTACTTC	CASSNIKGWAKEQYF	TRBJ2-7	TRBV5-1	-	-
TGCGCCAGCACCGGAGGACAGGACCAAGAGACCCAGTACTTC	CASTGGQDQETQYF	TRBJ2-5	TRBV5-1	TRBD1	-
TGTGCCAGCAGTTACTCGAGAGGATTCGGGTATGGCTACACCTTC	CASSYSRGFGYGYTF	TRBJ1-2	TRBV6-5	-	few
TGTGCCAGCAGCCCGGCCGGGGGCCGCCACCATGAGCAGTTCTTC	CASSPAGGRHHEQFF	TRBJ2-1	TRBV7-8	-	-
TGTGCCAGCAGCCGACTGGACTGGGAGGAGACCCAGTACTTC	CASSRLDWEETQYF	TRBJ2-5	TRBV7-9	-	few
TGTGCCAGCAGCGCCCGGGACATTTATGAAAAACTGTTTTTT	CASSARDIYEKLFF	TRBJ1-4	TRBV7-9	-	-
TGTGCCAGCAGTGACCATGCTAGCGGGGGTAATGAGCAGTTCTTC	CASSDHASGGNEQFF	TRBJ2-1	TRBV6-4	TRBD2	few
TGTGCCAGCAGCTTAGGGGGGGGCTCCCGCTACGAGCAGTACTTC	CASSLGGGSRYEQYF	TRBJ2-7	TRBV7-2	-	-
TGCAGTGCTAGACAGGACGGGGTGAGTCAGCCCCAGCATTTT	CSARQDGVSQPQHF	TRBJ1-5	TRBV20-1	-	-
TGTGCCAGCAGCACCACTAGCGGGTCCTGGAATGAGCAGTACTTC	CASSTTSGSWNEQYF	TRBJ2-7	TRBV12-3/TRBV12-4	TRBD2	-